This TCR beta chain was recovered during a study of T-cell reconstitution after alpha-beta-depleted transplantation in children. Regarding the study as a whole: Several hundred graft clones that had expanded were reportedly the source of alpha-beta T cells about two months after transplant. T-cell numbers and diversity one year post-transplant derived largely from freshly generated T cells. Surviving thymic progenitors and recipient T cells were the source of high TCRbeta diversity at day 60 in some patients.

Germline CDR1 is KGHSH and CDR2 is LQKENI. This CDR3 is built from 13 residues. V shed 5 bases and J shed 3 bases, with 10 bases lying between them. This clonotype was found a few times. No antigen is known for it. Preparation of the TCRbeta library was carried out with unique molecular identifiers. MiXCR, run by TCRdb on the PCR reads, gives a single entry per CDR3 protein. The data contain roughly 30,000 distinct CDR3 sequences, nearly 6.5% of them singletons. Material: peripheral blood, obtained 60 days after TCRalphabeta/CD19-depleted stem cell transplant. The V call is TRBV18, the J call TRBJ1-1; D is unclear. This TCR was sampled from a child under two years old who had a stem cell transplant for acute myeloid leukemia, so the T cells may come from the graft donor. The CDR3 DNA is TGTGCCAGCTCATCCCTAGGAGACACTGAAGCTTTCTTT. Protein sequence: CASSSLGDTEAFF.